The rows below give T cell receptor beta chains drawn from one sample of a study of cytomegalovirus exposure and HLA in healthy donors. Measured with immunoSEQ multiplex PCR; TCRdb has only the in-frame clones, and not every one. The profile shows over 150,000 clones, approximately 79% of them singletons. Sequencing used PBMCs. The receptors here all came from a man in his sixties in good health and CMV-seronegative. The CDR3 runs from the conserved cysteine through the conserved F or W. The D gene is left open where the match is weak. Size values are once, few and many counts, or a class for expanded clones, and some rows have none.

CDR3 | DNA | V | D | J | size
CASSFLGRETQYF | TGTGCCAGCAGCTTCCTAGGGAGGGAGACCCAGTACTTC | TRBV7-7 | - | TRBJ2-5 | -
CSVETTSNTDTQYF | TGCAGCGTTGAAACGACTTCGAACACAGATACGCAGTATTTT | TRBV29-1 | - | TRBJ2-3 | -
CASSPLMSRGTYGYTF | TGTGCCAGCAGCCCGTTGATGTCCAGGGGTACTTATGGCTACACCTTC | TRBV4-2 | - | TRBJ1-2 | -
CAITPAGGTEAFF | TGTGCCATCACTCCGGCCGGGGGCACTGAAGCTTTCTTT | TRBV10-3 | - | TRBJ1-1 | -
CSVEDTGMNTEAFF | TGCAGCGTTGAAGATACAGGTATGAACACTGAAGCTTTCTTT | TRBV29-1 | - | TRBJ1-1 | -
CASSNRPGQTQAFF | TGTGCCAGCAGCAACAGACCGGGACAGACCCAAGCTTTCTTT | TRBV5-5 | TRBD1 | TRBJ1-1 | few
CASSMIGDNSYEQYF | TGTGCCAGTAGTATGATAGGCGACAACTCCTACGAGCAGTACTTC | TRBV19 | - | TRBJ2-7 | -
CASSLAGGDGETQYF | TGCGCCAGCAGCTTGGCCGGGGGAGATGGGGAGACCCAGTACTTC | TRBV5-1 | - | TRBJ2-5 | -
CASSKTGTKGHLYEQYF | TGTGCCAGCAGCAAGACCGGGACAAAGGGACACCTCTACGAGCAGTACTTC | TRBV21-1 | - | TRBJ2-7 | once
CASSLVGDRGNNEQFF | TGTGCCAGCAGCTTGGTAGGGGACAGGGGGAACAATGAGCAGTTCTTC | TRBV5-4 | TRBD1 | TRBJ2-1 | -
CASSESSGRSYEQYF | TGCGCCAGCAGTGAGTCTAGCGGGCGCTCCTACGAGCAGTACTTC | TRBV10-1 | TRBD2 | TRBJ2-7 | once
CSSTLPGGGLEPYNEQFF | TGTTCCAGCACCCTACCGGGAGGGGGTCTCGAGCCTTACAATGAGCAGTTCTTC | TRBV7-9 | TRBD2 | TRBJ2-1 | -
CSVEGPGPGDEKLFF | TGCAGCGTTGAAGGTCCGGGGCCGGGGGATGAAAAACTGTTTTTT | TRBV29-1 | - | TRBJ1-4 | few
CASSPDRFEAFF | TGCGCCAGCAGCCCGGACAGGTTTGAAGCTTTCTTT | TRBV5-1 | TRBD1 | TRBJ1-1 | -
CAWRGLGVDPLHF | TGTGCCTGGAGGGGATTAGGGGTCGATCCCCTCCACTTT | TRBV30 | - | TRBJ1-6 | -
CASSLVGTGNQPQHF | TGTGCCAGCAGCTTAGTAGGTACAGGCAATCAGCCCCAGCATTTT | TRBV7-2 | - | TRBJ1-5 | -
CASSIWTGGYSGANVLTF | TGTGCCAGTAGTATTTGGACAGGGGGATACTCTGGGGCCAACGTCCTGACTTTC | TRBV19 | TRBD1 | TRBJ2-6 | once
CAWRGQGYSSYEQYF | TGTGCCTGGAGGGGACAGGGCTACAGCTCCTACGAGCAGTACTTC | TRBV30 | TRBD1 | TRBJ2-7 | once
CASSLRTSGIYEQYF | TGTGCCAGCAGCCTTCGGACTAGCGGGATTTACGAGCAGTACTTC | TRBV21-1 | - | TRBJ2-7 | -
CSVEPLEADTQYF | TGCAGCGTTGAACCCCTAGAGGCCGATACGCAGTATTTT | TRBV29-1 | - | TRBJ2-3 | -
CAWDEDRVSYEQYF | TGTGCCTGGGACGAGGACAGGGTTTCTTACGAGCAGTACTTC | TRBV30 | TRBD1 | TRBJ2-7 | few
CASSLHYQYTEAFF | TGTGCCAGCAGCTTACACTACCAGTACACTGAAGCTTTCTTT | TRBV11-1 | - | TRBJ1-1 | -
CASSPDRVADTQYF | TGTGCCAGCAGCCCGGACAGGGTGGCAGATACGCAGTATTTT | TRBV5-6 | TRBD1 | TRBJ2-3 | -
CSVGETSGNTIYF | TGCAGCGTTGGAGAAACTTCTGGAAACACCATATATTTT | TRBV29-1 | - | TRBJ1-3 | -
CASSIGLAGPDTQYF | TGTGCCAGTAGTATAGGACTAGCGGGACCCGATACGCAGTATTTT | TRBV19 | TRBD2 | TRBJ2-3 | -
CASRNPGGSGNTIYF | TGTGCCAGCAGAAACCCAGGAGGGTCTGGAAACACCATATATTTT | TRBV6-6 | - | TRBJ1-3 | -
CASSRGMGSDNSPLHF | TGTGCCAGCAGCCGGGGGATGGGGTCGGATAATTCACCCCTCCACTTT | TRBV7-8 | - | TRBJ1-6 | -
CASKPDRGRTTNTGELFF | TGTGCCAGTAAGCCGGACAGGGGGCGGACGACGAACACCGGGGAGCTGTTTTTT | TRBV19 | TRBD1 | TRBJ2-2 | few
CASSLVGLAANTGELFF | TGTGCCAGCAGCTTGGTCGGACTAGCGGCGAACACCGGGGAGCTGTTTTTT | TRBV5-6 | TRBD2 | TRBJ2-2 | -
CASSRGQGAREQYF | TGTGCCAGCAGTCGTGGACAGGGGGCGCGAGAGCAGTACTTC | TRBV9 | TRBD1 | TRBJ2-7 | -
CARSLGTPNTGELFF | TGTGCCAGAAGCTTGGGGACTCCCAACACCGGGGAGCTGTTTTTT | TRBV7-5 | - | TRBJ2-2 | -
CASSSGENGYTF | TGTGCCAGCAGCTCGGGGGAGAATGGCTACACCTTC | TRBV7-9 | - | TRBJ1-2 | -
CASSQVLLSVSVSNQPQHF | TGCGCCAGCAGCCAGGTCCTCTTGAGTGTCAGCGTAAGCAATCAGCCCCAGCATTTT | TRBV4-3 | - | TRBJ1-5 | -
CASSYDRNLGNTIYF | TGTGCCAGCAGTTACGACAGAAACTTGGGGAACACCATATATTTT | TRBV6-5 | - | TRBJ1-3 | -
CASSPYEEAGANVLTF | TGTGCCAGCAGCCCGTATGAGGAGGCTGGGGCCAACGTCCTGACTTTC | TRBV9 | - | TRBJ2-6 | -
CSSTTLTGSSGTQYF | TGTTCCAGCACCACCCTCACGGGGTCTTCGGGGACCCAGTACTTC | TRBV7-9 | - | TRBJ2-5 | -
CASSPLTERRYTF | TGCGCCAGCAGCCCCCTGACAGAGAGGCGCTACACCTTC | TRBV5-1 | - | TRBJ1-2 | -
CASSSFDRTTGELFF | TGTGCCAGCAGCTCCTTCGACAGGACCACCGGGGAGCTGTTTTTT | TRBV14 | - | TRBJ2-2 | -
CASSFLGGVSIAASYGYTF | TGTGCCAGCAGCTTCCTGGGGGGGGTCTCTATAGCCGCGTCCTATGGCTACACCTTC | TRBV7-8 | - | TRBJ1-2 | -
CASSGVQETQYF | TGTGCCAGCTCGGGGGTCCAAGAGACCCAGTACTTC | TRBV5-8 | - | TRBJ2-5 | -
CASSLPTGREQYF | TGTGCCAGCAGCTTACCCACCGGGAGGGAGCAGTACTTC | TRBV7-2 | TRBD2 | TRBJ2-5 | -
CAWSVPTGVDYGYTF | TGTGCCTGGAGTGTACCTACAGGGGTGGACTATGGCTACACCTTC | TRBV30 | TRBD1 | TRBJ1-2 | -
CASRERARGNEQFF | TGTGCCAGCAGGGAAAGGGCTAGGGGCAATGAGCAGTTCTTC | TRBV7-6 | - | TRBJ2-1 | -
CASSRVPGETQYF | TGTGCCAGCAGCCGGGTCCCCGGGGAGACCCAGTACTTC | TRBV9 | - | TRBJ2-5 | -
CASRLGGQGANQPQHF | TGTGCAAGTCGCTTAGGAGGACAGGGTGCCAATCAGCCCCAGCATTTT | TRBV12-2 | - | TRBJ1-5 | -
CASSPRLAYEQYF | TGTGCCAGCAGCCCCCGACTAGCCTACGAGCAGTACTTC | TRBV27 | - | TRBJ2-7 | -
CASSEGGARDTQYF | TGTGCCAGCAGTGAGGGGGGGGCCCGGGATACGCAGTATTTT | TRBV6-1 | - | TRBJ2-3 | -
CASSVWTGEDEQFF | TGTGCCAGCAGCGTCTGGACAGGGGAGGATGAGCAGTTCTTC | TRBV9 | TRBD1 | TRBJ2-1 | -
CASSFALGEQPYF | TGTGCCAGCAGCTTCGCTTTAGGGGAACAGCCATATTTT | TRBV7-9 | - | TRBJ1-3 | -
CASSLGGTGYSEQYF | TGTGCCAGCAGCTTAGGGGGGACAGGGTATTCCGAGCAGTACTTC | TRBV7-2 | TRBD1 | TRBJ2-7 | -
CASSPTGTSHNEQFF | TGCGCCAGCAGTCCCACCGGGACTTCGCACAATGAGCAGTTCTTC | TRBV23-1 | - | TRBJ2-1 | -
CASSTVGDSFSYEQYF | TGTGCCAGTAGTACCGTCGGGGACAGCTTCTCCTACGAGCAGTACTTC | TRBV19 | TRBD1 | TRBJ2-7 | -
CASRAAHRPTGEQFF | TGTGCCAGCCGGGCGGCGCACAGGCCAACGGGTGAGCAGTTCTTC | TRBV27 | - | TRBJ2-1 | -
CSGGLAYNEQFF | TGCAGCGGGGGACTAGCTTACAATGAGCAGTTCTTC | TRBV29-1 | TRBD2 | TRBJ2-1 | -
CASSRGQGSYNEQFF | TGCGCCAGCAGCCGGGGACAGGGCTCCTACAATGAGCAGTTCTTC | TRBV4-3 | TRBD1 | TRBJ2-1 | -
CSVEDPAGGTYEQYF | TGCAGCGTTGAAGATCCAGCGGGAGGGACCTACGAGCAGTACTTC | TRBV29-1 | TRBD2 | TRBJ2-7 | few
CASSLVPDSSGNQPQHF | TGTGCCAGCAGCTTAGTCCCGGACAGCTCAGGCAATCAGCCCCAGCATTTT | TRBV7-2 | - | TRBJ1-5 | -